This is a list of T cell receptor beta chains from one sample in a study of vaccination and CD4 T cells after COVID-19. TCRdb reprocessed the PCR reads via MiXCR and lists one record per CDR3 protein. Of 7,000 to 8,500 distinct CDR3 sequences listed, less than 40% are singletons. These receptors have no identified antigens. The sequenced material came from CD4+ T cells from blood, cultured in vitro. The source of these receptors is a human donor in good health. The CDR3 runs from the conserved cysteine through the conserved F or W. The D gene is left open where the match is weak. Some rows have no size entry. The others give once, few or many, or a class for an expanded clone.

clone_size	d_call	v_call	j_call	cdr3_nt	cdr3_aa
.	TRBD1	TRBV6-1	TRBJ1-3	TGTGCCAGCAGGCCATACAGGGGCTCGGGAGCCTTTTCTGGAAACACCATATATTTT	CASRPYRGSGAFSGNTIYF
few	.	TRBV4-2	TRBJ1-2	TGTGCCAGCAGCCAAGATGAAGGGGATTTTAGAGGCTACACCTTC	CASSQDEGDFRGYTF
.	.	TRBV20-1	TRBJ1-2	TGCAGTGCTAGTTTAAGGGGCGGGGGTTTAGGCTATGGCTACACCTTC	CSASLRGGGLGYGYTF
once	.	TRBV2	TRBJ2-1	TGTGCCAGCAGTGAAGAACTAGGATCCCTATATGAGCAGTTCTTC	CASSEELGSLYEQFF
few	TRBD1	TRBV6-1	TRBJ1-2	TGTGCCAGCAGTGTGAGGGACAGGGCCGACTATGGCTACACCTTC	CASSVRDRADYGYTF
.	.	TRBV19	TRBJ1-6	TGTGCCAGTAGTAATACAGCACCACTAAATTCACCCCTCCACTTT	CASSNTAPLNSPLHF
.	.	TRBV21-1	TRBJ1-1	TGTGCCAGCAGCTCCTCCCGTGTGTTCTTT	CASSSSRVFF
.	.	TRBV6-5	TRBJ2-2	TGTGCCAGCAGTTATTCCCCGACCGGGGAGCTGTTTTTT	CASSYSPTGELFF
few	.	TRBV6-1	TRBJ1-5	TGTGCCAGCAGTGGGAGTAGGTCGGTCAATCAGCCCCAGCATTTT	CASSGSRSVNQPQHF
few	.	TRBV27	TRBJ2-5	TGTGCCAGCAGCCCTGGGTGGGGTGGAGAGACCCAGTACTTC	CASSPGWGGETQYF
.	TRBD1	TRBV7-9	TRBJ1-2	TGTGCCAGCAGCTCGGGGACAGAGTTTAACTATGGCTACACCTTC	CASSSGTEFNYGYTF
.	.	TRBV5-1	TRBJ2-7	TGCGCCAGCAGCCCGGACAGAGCTCGCTACGAGCAGTACTTC	CASSPDRARYEQYF
.	.	TRBV27	TRBJ1-5	TGTGCCAGCAGTTTATCCGGGGGATGCAATCAGCCCCAGCATTTT	CASSLSGGCNQPQHF
few	TRBD1	TRBV20-1	TRBJ1-5	TGCAGTGGGGACAGACGCAATCAGCCCCAGCATTTT	CSGDRRNQPQHF
.	TRBD1	TRBV6-1	TRBJ1-6	TGTGCCACCCGGGACAGGGATAATTCACCCCTCCACTTT	CATRDRDNSPLHF
.	TRBD2	TRBV5-6	TRBJ2-1	TGTGCCAGCAGCCCGGGACTAGGGACCCACAATGAGCAGTTCTTC	CASSPGLGTHNEQFF
.	.	TRBV19	TRBJ2-5	TGTGCCAGTAGTATATCCGGCGGCCCAGAGACCCAGTACTTC	CASSISGGPETQYF
few	.	TRBV7-2	TRBJ2-5	TGTGCCAGCAGCCCGACAGTAGGACAAGAGACCCAGTACTTC	CASSPTVGQETQYF
.	.	TRBV29-1	TRBJ1-1	TGCAGCGCTCTACTGAACACTGAAGCTTTCTTT	CSALLNTEAFF
.	.	TRBV30	TRBJ1-1	TGTGCCTGGAGTGTTAAGGGCTTCCCTGAAGCTTTCTTT	CAWSVKGFPEAFF
.	.	TRBV6-5	TRBJ1-1	TGTGCCAGCAGTTACTCGTCGGGGGGGCTGACCACTGAAGCTTTCTTT	CASSYSSGGLTTEAFF
few	.	TRBV6-4	TRBJ2-1	TGTGCCAGCAGTGACTCGGCTAGAAGCTCCTACAATGAGCAGTTCTTC	CASSDSARSSYNEQFF
.	TRBD1	TRBV6-1	TRBJ1-1	TGTGCCAGCAGCCGGACAGGGTCTCAAACTGAAGCTTTCTTT	CASSRTGSQTEAFF
few	.	TRBV6-1	TRBJ1-6	TGTGCCAGCAGCTCCCCCCTCCCCTATAATTCACCCCTCCACTTT	CASSSPLPYNSPLHF
few	.	TRBV27	TRBJ2-7	TGTGCCAGCAGTAGATTGGCGGGTAGCTGGGACGAGCAGTACTTC	CASSRLAGSWDEQYF